This T cell receptor (beta chain) came from a study of human T cells and chemical hapten exposure (dated by TCRdb to the early 2020s). Study-wide context: Libraries were pooled for sequencing, and variation in per-sample TCR yields was attributed mainly to small differences in library volumes within the pool. In alopecia patients, the study followed how the peripheral blood TCR repertoire changed in vivo over primary and secondary sensitization to diphenylcyclopropenone (DPC), a hapten. Each blood RNA sample was used to sequence both TCR alpha and TCR beta chains.

The germline V gene specifies SGHTA as CDR1 and FQGTGA as CDR2. Spanning cysteine to phenylalanine, the CDR3 consists of 15 amino acids. The DNA shown is the 45-base CDR3, in frame from base 1. Cut back by 4 bases and 2 bases, the V and J ends lie 15 bases apart. The time point label, as the study defines it: healthy volunteer bleed at 2 weeks. Total RNA was isolated from unfractionated whole blood collected in Tempus Blood RNA tubes. About five healthy volunteers served as TCR sequencing controls and were bled at day 0, 2 weeks and 6 weeks. Receptor amplification or capture employed RACE. TCRdb records NextSeq 500 as the sequencer. During library preparation, unique molecular identifiers were attached to individual cDNA molecules so that TCRs could be counted quantitatively and reproducibly. Under the source paper's analysis protocol: Samples had a median of roughly 98,000 TCRs, with a range from roughly 20,000 to 690,600. V, J and CDR3 annotation of the TCR reads was performed with the Decombinator software suite. For the PS versus PT1 abundance plots, all samples were subsampled to the same number of TCRs (28,000). Expanded TCRs were defined as absent before sensitization and observed at least eight times at the 2-week time point. The public sequencing data were trimmed at Q25 with fastp and processed into clonotypes with MiXCR by TCRdb, which kept only in-frame beta chains. A single entry per CDR3 protein holds the most common genes and DNA from its merged rows. Clone size and V and J calls follow TCRdb, not the original study. Present in this sample are approximately 97,000 distinct CDR3 sequences, approximately 8.2% of which were seen just once. The leading ten clones occupy about 3% of the sample.

Study-wide findings and limitations: DPC sensitization did not change the number of TCRs with a frequency above 1 in 1000, and there was no evidence of changes in global repertoire structure. After repeated subsampling, the strength of the expansion versus patch-test correlation and the threshold at which it became significant changed.

This clonotype was detected many times. Which antigen it targets is not known. No much larger clone is present one base from it, and per-base qualities are unavailable. The origin of this receptor is a female donor in good health. Some clones in this sample may be carry-over from other donors' samples. The rearranged chain carries TRBV7-3 and TRBJ2-7, with no confident D gene call. Source material: whole blood. In nucleotide form, the sequence is TGTGCCAGCAGCTCGTACTACGGCCTCACCTACGAGCAGTACTTC. Translation gives CASSSYYGLTYEQYF.